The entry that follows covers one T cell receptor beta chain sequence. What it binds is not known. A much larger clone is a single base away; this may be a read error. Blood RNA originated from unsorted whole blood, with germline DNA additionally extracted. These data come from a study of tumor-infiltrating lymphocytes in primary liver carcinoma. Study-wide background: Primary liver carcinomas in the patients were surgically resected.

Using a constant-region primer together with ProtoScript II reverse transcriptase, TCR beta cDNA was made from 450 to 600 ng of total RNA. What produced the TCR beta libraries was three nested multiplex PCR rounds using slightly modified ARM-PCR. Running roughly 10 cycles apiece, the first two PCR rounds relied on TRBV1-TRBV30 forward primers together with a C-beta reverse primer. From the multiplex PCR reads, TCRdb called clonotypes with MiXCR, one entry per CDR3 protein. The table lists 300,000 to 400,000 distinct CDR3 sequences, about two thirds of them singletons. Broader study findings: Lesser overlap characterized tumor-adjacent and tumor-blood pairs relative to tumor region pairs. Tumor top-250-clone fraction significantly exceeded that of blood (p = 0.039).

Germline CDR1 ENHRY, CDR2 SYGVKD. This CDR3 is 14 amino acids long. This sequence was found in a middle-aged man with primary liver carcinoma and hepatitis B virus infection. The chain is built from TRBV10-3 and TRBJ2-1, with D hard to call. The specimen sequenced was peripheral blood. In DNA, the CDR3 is TGTGCCATCATTGAGTCGGCGGTTGGCAATGAGCAGTTCTTC. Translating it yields CAIIESAVGNEQFF.